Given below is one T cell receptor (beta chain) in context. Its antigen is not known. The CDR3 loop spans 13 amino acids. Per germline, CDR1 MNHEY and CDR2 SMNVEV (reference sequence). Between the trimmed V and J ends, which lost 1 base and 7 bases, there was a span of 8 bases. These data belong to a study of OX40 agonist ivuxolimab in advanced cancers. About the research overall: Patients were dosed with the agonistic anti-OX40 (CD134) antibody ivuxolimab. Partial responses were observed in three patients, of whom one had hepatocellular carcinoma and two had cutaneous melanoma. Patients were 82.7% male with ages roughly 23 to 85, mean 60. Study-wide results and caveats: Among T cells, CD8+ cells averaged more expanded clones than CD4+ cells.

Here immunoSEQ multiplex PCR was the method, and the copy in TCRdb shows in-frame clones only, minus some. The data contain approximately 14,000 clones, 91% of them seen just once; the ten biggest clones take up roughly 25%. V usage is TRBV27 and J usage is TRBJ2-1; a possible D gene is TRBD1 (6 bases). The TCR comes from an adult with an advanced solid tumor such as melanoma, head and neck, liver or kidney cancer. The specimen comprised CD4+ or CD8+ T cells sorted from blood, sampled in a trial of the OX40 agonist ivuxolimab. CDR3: CASSLFRGNEQFF. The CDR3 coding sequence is TGTGCCAGCAGTTTATTCAGGGGAAATGAGCAGTTCTTC.